This entry features one T cell receptor (beta chain) sequence. The entry originates in a study of T cell responses to AZD1222 COVID-19 vaccine. Study-wide background: Second-dose intervals near 4 or 12 weeks were combined.

Only in-frame clones appear in the TCRdb table, and some are missing; sequencing was by immunoSEQ multiplex PCR. The profile shows 200,000 to 300,000 clones, approximately 95% of them singletons. The starting material was peripheral blood, obtained on day 0 of AZD1222 vaccination. This clonotype was obtained from an adult in good health.

CDR3 sequence (DNA): TGTGCCAGCAGCTTACTCCCGCCCGGGGCCACTGGAAACACCATATATTTT. This translates into CASSLLPPGATGNTIYF. The V call is TRBV7-2, the J call TRBJ1-3; D may be TRBD1 (5 bases). CDR1 and CDR2 (germline): SGHTA, FQGNSA. Trimming left V 2 bases short and J 2 bases short, with 16 bases between. CDR3 length: 17 amino acids. Full variable domain (missing parts from reference TRBV7-2 and TRBJ1-3): GAGVSQSPSNKVTEKGKDVELRCDPISGHTALYWYRQSLGQGLEFLIYFQGNSAPDKSGLPSDRFSAERTGGSVSTLTIQRTQQEDSAVYLCASSLLPPGATGNTIYFGEGSWLTVV.